These T cell receptor beta chains were read from a single sample in a study of T cell responses to AZD1222 COVID-19 vaccine. The table came from immunoSEQ multiplex PCR; TCRdb's copy has only in-frame clones and leaves some out. The table shows tens of thousands of clones, with just over 90% occurring only once. This specimen was peripheral blood, taken on day 0 of AZD1222 vaccination. These receptors all come from an adult in good health. Each CDR3 is given with its conserved first and last residue. Fields, in order: clone size, V gene, J gene, D gene, CDR3 DNA, CDR3 protein. D genes are given only for firm matches. Clone size appears in some rows only: once, few, many, or a class for an expanded clone.

abundance: -; v_gene: TRBV11-1; j_gene: TRBJ2-7; d_gene: TRBD1; CDR3nt: TGTGCCAGCAGCTTAAGGGGGCAAGCGTACGAGCAGTACTTC; CDR3aa: CASSLRGQAYEQYF
abundance: -; v_gene: TRBV30; j_gene: TRBJ1-1; d_gene: -; CDR3nt: TGTGCCTGGAGTGTTGCGGTGAACACTGAAGCTTTCTTT; CDR3aa: CAWSVAVNTEAFF
abundance: once; v_gene: TRBV29-1; j_gene: TRBJ2-1; d_gene: TRBD1; CDR3nt: TGCAGCGTTAGGACAGGGGGAAATGAGCAGTTCTTC; CDR3aa: CSVRTGGNEQFF
abundance: -; v_gene: TRBV19; j_gene: TRBJ2-7; d_gene: TRBD2; CDR3nt: TGTGCCAGTAGTATCCGACGAGCGGGAGGCTACGAGCAGTACTTC; CDR3aa: CASSIRRAGGYEQYF
abundance: -; v_gene: TRBV27; j_gene: TRBJ1-5; d_gene: -; CDR3nt: TGTGCCAGCAGTCCAACAACAGGCACCAATCAGCCCCAGCATTTT; CDR3aa: CASSPTTGTNQPQHF
abundance: -; v_gene: TRBV27; j_gene: TRBJ2-7; d_gene: -; CDR3nt: TGTGCCAGCAGTTCACAGGGCTCCTCCTACGAGCAGTACTTC; CDR3aa: CASSSQGSSYEQYF
abundance: -; v_gene: TRBV29-1; j_gene: TRBJ1-1; d_gene: TRBD1; CDR3nt: TGCAGCGCACCGGGACAGCCAAACACTGAAGCTTTCTTT; CDR3aa: CSAPGQPNTEAFF
abundance: -; v_gene: TRBV3-1/TRBV3-2; j_gene: TRBJ2-3; d_gene: TRBD2; CDR3nt: TGTGCCAGCAGCCAAGATCGGCGAGCGGGAGGGCCTGACCCGCAGTATTTT; CDR3aa: CASSQDRRAGGPDPQYF
abundance: -; v_gene: TRBV6-6; j_gene: TRBJ2-2; d_gene: -; CDR3nt: TGTGCCAGCAGTTACATCGGGCCACCGAACACCGGGGAGCTGTTTTTT; CDR3aa: CASSYIGPPNTGELFF
abundance: -; v_gene: TRBV6-5; j_gene: TRBJ1-1; d_gene: -; CDR3nt: TGTGCCAGCAGTATTGGCGGGTTCGGTAGAGCTTTCTTT; CDR3aa: CASSIGGFGRAFF
abundance: few; v_gene: TRBV28; j_gene: TRBJ1-2; d_gene: -; CDR3nt: TGTGCCAGCAGTACTTGGACAGCCCCCGACTATGGCTACACCTTC; CDR3aa: CASSTWTAPDYGYTF
abundance: few; v_gene: TRBV7-2; j_gene: TRBJ2-4; d_gene: TRBD2; CDR3nt: TGTGCCAGCAGCTCTAGCGGGACCGTAGCCAAAAACATTCAGTACTTC; CDR3aa: CASSSSGTVAKNIQYF
abundance: -; v_gene: TRBV11-1; j_gene: TRBJ2-3; d_gene: -; CDR3nt: TGTGCCAGCAGCCCACGTGGACGTACGCAGTATTTT; CDR3aa: CASSPRGRTQYF
abundance: -; v_gene: TRBV3-1/TRBV3-2; j_gene: TRBJ2-3; d_gene: -; CDR3nt: TGTGCCAGCAGCCAAGAAGGCGCAGATACGCAGTATTTT; CDR3aa: CASSQEGADTQYF
abundance: -; v_gene: TRBV28; j_gene: TRBJ1-2; d_gene: TRBD1; CDR3nt: TGTGCCAGCAGTCCCAGGGGGCCCGTTAACTATGGCTACACCTTC; CDR3aa: CASSPRGPVNYGYTF
abundance: once; v_gene: TRBV5-1; j_gene: TRBJ1-1; d_gene: -; CDR3nt: TGCGCCAGCGGGAGAGGGCTGGGCACTGAAGCTTTCTTT; CDR3aa: CASGRGLGTEAFF
abundance: -; v_gene: TRBV27; j_gene: TRBJ1-1; d_gene: -; CDR3nt: TGTGCCAGCAGTTTACTGAACACTGAAGCTTTCTTT; CDR3aa: CASSLLNTEAFF
abundance: -; v_gene: TRBV6-6; j_gene: TRBJ1-5; d_gene: -; CDR3nt: TGTGCCAGCAGTTACGGGCAGGGAACCCGTCAGCCCCAGCATTTT; CDR3aa: CASSYGQGTRQPQHF
abundance: -; v_gene: TRBV7-2; j_gene: TRBJ2-7; d_gene: TRBD1; CDR3nt: TGTGCCAGCAGCTTAAGTGGGACAGGGCCTTACGAGCAGTACTTC; CDR3aa: CASSLSGTGPYEQYF
abundance: -; v_gene: TRBV25-1; j_gene: TRBJ2-7; d_gene: -; CDR3nt: TGTGCCAGCAGTGAATGGGCAGTCTCCTACGAGCAGTACTTC; CDR3aa: CASSEWAVSYEQYF
abundance: -; v_gene: TRBV19; j_gene: TRBJ2-1; d_gene: TRBD2; CDR3nt: TGTGCCAGTAGTATAGATCTTGGTAGCGGGATTAATGAGCAGTTCTTC; CDR3aa: CASSIDLGSGINEQFF
abundance: -; v_gene: TRBV27; j_gene: TRBJ1-2; d_gene: -; CDR3nt: TGTGCCAGCAGTCGCAGGTCAGGTGACTATGGCTACACCTTC; CDR3aa: CASSRRSGDYGYTF
abundance: once; v_gene: TRBV3-1/TRBV3-2; j_gene: TRBJ2-1; d_gene: TRBD2; CDR3nt: TGTGCCAGCAGCTCTACTAGCGGCGGCGGCAATGAGCAGTTCTTC; CDR3aa: CASSSTSGGGNEQFF
abundance: -; v_gene: TRBV27; j_gene: TRBJ1-2; d_gene: -; CDR3nt: TGTGCCAGCAGCTTACTCCCACCAACAGGGAACGTAGGGAGGGTGAATGGCTACACCTTC; CDR3aa: CASSLLPPTGNVGRVNGYTF
abundance: -; v_gene: TRBV15; j_gene: TRBJ2-2; d_gene: -; CDR3nt: TGTGCCACCTCCCCCGGTGGGGCGAACACCGGGGAGCTGTTTTTT; CDR3aa: CATSPGGANTGELFF
abundance: -; v_gene: TRBV5-4; j_gene: TRBJ2-1; d_gene: TRBD2; CDR3nt: TGTGCCAGCAGCTTGGGGATTATTCAGCGGGGATCGTACAATGAGCAGTTCTTC; CDR3aa: CASSLGIIQRGSYNEQFF
abundance: -; v_gene: TRBV5-6; j_gene: TRBJ2-7; d_gene: -; CDR3nt: TGTGCCAGCAGCTTACAGGATGCCTACGAGCAGTACTTC; CDR3aa: CASSLQDAYEQYF
abundance: -; v_gene: TRBV7-3; j_gene: TRBJ2-1; d_gene: TRBD2; CDR3nt: TGTGCCAGCAGCTTAAGTCTAGCGGGAGGCGAGCAGTTCTTC; CDR3aa: CASSLSLAGGEQFF
abundance: -; v_gene: TRBV4-1; j_gene: TRBJ2-2; d_gene: -; CDR3nt: TGCGCCAGCAGCCAAGATACGGGGTATGGGGAGCTGTTTTTT; CDR3aa: CASSQDTGYGELFF
abundance: -; v_gene: TRBV11-3; j_gene: TRBJ1-1; d_gene: -; CDR3nt: TGTGCCAGCAGCCCGGGTGAGGTCACTGAAGCTTTCTTT; CDR3aa: CASSPGEVTEAFF
abundance: -; v_gene: TRBV6-5; j_gene: TRBJ1-5; d_gene: -; CDR3nt: TGTGCCAGCAGTTACAGACAGACCAATCAGCCCCAGCATTTT; CDR3aa: CASSYRQTNQPQHF
abundance: -; v_gene: TRBV5-1; j_gene: TRBJ1-4; d_gene: -; CDR3nt: TGCGCCAGCAGCTTGCTCCCCGGGGATAATGAAAAACTGTTTTTT; CDR3aa: CASSLLPGDNEKLFF